The 6 T cell receptor beta chains listed next were all sequenced from one sample in a study of blood T cell repertoires in COVID-19. TCRdb keeps only in-frame clones here, not all; method: immunoSEQ multiplex PCR. The sample includes 20,000 to 25,000 clones, roughly 83% of them seen just once. Sequenced sample: peripheral blood. All receptors come from a man aged 35 to 55 with acute or convalescent COVID-19.

The chain employs TRBV7-8 and TRBJ2-2; 9 positions match TRBD1. The germline V gene encodes CDR1 SGHVS and CDR2 FQNEAQ. V was clipped by 5 bases and J by 6 bases; unmatched bases: 7. The CDR3 has 15 amino acids. For the CDR3, the DNA is TGTGCCAGCAGCGGGGGGACAGGGTTCGCCGGGGAGCTGTTTTTT. Its protein is CASSGGTGFAGELFF.

The chain is built from TRBV5-1 and TRBJ1-1; D possibly corresponds to TRBD1 (5 bases). Trimming left V 0 bases short and J 2 bases short, with 11 bases between. The CDR3 consists of 15 residues. Per germline, CDR1 SGHRS and CDR2 YFSETQ. The DNA of the CDR3 is TGCGCCAGCAGCTTGGGCCAGGGCATAAACACTGAAGCTTTCTTT. This codes for CASSLGQGINTEAFF.

The V call is TRBV13, the J call TRBJ2-1; TRBD2 matches at 12 bases. This CDR3 comprises 15 residues. CDR1 is PRHDT and CDR2 is FYEKMQ in the germline V gene (reference sequence). The trim removed 6 bases at V and 8 bases at J, leaving 8 bases unmatched. The CDR3 sequence is CASRVGLAGGDEQFF. CDR3 coding DNA: TGTGCCAGCAGAGTAGGGCTAGCGGGAGGGGATGAGCAGTTCTTC.

The sample holds a few counts of this clone. V gene TRBV5-1 combines with J gene TRBJ2-1, with TRBD1 as a possible D gene (5 bases). CDR3 length: 14 amino acids. The V gene lost 0 bases and the J gene lost 5 bases, with 9 bases spanning the gap. Germline lookup yields CDR1 SGHRS and CDR2 YFSETQ. As DNA, the CDR3 is TGCGCCAGCAGCTTGGGGCAGGGCCACAATGAGCAGTTCTTC. Protein sequence: CASSLGQGHNEQFF. Complete variable domain (other parts from reference TRBV5-1 and TRBJ2-1): KAGVTQTPRYLIKTRGQQVTLSCSPISGHRSVSWYQQTPGQGLQFLFEYFSETQRNKGNFPGRFSGRQFSNSRSEMNVSTLELGDSALYLCASSLGQGHNEQFFGPGTRLTVL.

This clone was recorded only once. This sample also contains other DNA sequences that code for the same CDR3. The V and J genes are TRBV11-2 and TRBJ1-1, with D perhaps TRBD1 (6 bases). The germline V and J ends were trimmed by 3 bases and 3 bases, with 8 bases remaining between them. Germline-derived CDR1 and CDR2 are SGHAT and FQNNGV. The CDR3 totals 13 residues. The CDR3 here is CASSLDRDTEAFF. Here the CDR3 DNA reads TGTGCCAGCAGCTTGGACAGAGACACTGAAGCTTTCTTT.

V and J are TRBV6-5 and TRBJ1-5; 7 bases align to TRBD1. The CDR3 spans 15 residues. Trimming at V came to 6 bases and at J to 4 bases, leaving 9 bases not matched to a gene. The germline gives CDR1 MNHEY, CDR2 SVGAGI. In DNA form, the CDR3 reads TGTGCCAGCAGCCCGGTGGGACAGAATAATCAGCCCCAGCATTTT. This encodes CASSPVGQNNQPQHF.